One and the same sample provided the 23 T cell receptor beta chains below, sequenced in a study of T cells in Graves' hyperthyroidism and ophthalmopathy. The investigators amplified TCR beta CDR3 regions from RNA transcripts. Carried out on the TCR CDR3, a first-round RT-PCR used the HTBI primer set. Each CDR3 protein gets one entry after TCRdb re-called the multiplex PCR reads with MiXCR. This table holds roughly 600,000 distinct CDR3 sequences, roughly 15% found once. The sample taken for sequencing was blood. These receptors were obtained from a woman aged 45-59 years with Graves' ophthalmopathy.

In this sample, this clonotype turned up a few times. The chain recombines TRBV6-2 or TRBV6-3 with TRBJ2-7, with 7 bases aligning to TRBD2. The CDR3 is 14 amino acids. The germline CDR1 and CDR2 sequences are MNHEY and SVGEGT. Germline trimming cut 5 bases from V and 0 bases from J; bases unmatched to any gene: 4. CDR3 in DNA: TGTGCCAGCAGTAGGGACTATCCCTCCTACGAGCAGTACTTC. Its translation: CASSRDYPSYEQYF.

This clonotype was seen at least ten times. This rearrangement joins TRBV11-2 to TRBJ2-3; D is tentatively TRBD1 or TRBD2 (7 bases each). This CDR3 is built from 16 residues. The germline gives CDR1 SGHAT, CDR2 FQNNGV. Deletions cut 9 bases from V and 3 bases from J, with 22 bases between. The CDR3 coding sequence is TGTGCCAGTTCAAGGGGGCGGGAGTGGAGTACAGATACGCAGTATTTT. This sequence encodes CASSRGREWSTDTQYF.

This clonotype turned up a few times. The rearrangement uses TRBV19 and TRBJ2-2; 9 bases map to TRBD2. The germline CDR1 and CDR2 sequences are LNHDA and SQIVND (reference sequence). With 7 bases clipped from V and 4 bases from J, the junction kept 7 bases outside the gene matches. This CDR3 has 15 residues. CDR3 in DNA: TGTGCCAGTATTGCGGCGGGAGGGATCACCGGGGAGCTGTTTTTT. This codes for CASIAAGGITGELFF.

At least ten counts were recorded for this clonotype. This sequence joins TRBV11-1 and TRBJ1-6; no clear D. Germline lookup yields CDR1 SGHAT and CDR2 FQDESV (reference sequence). CDR3 length equals 12 residues. The V gene lost 3 bases and the J gene lost 7 bases, with 4 bases spanning the gap. CDR3 coding DNA: TGTGCCAGCAGCTTGTCGAATTCACCCCTCCACTTT. It codes for CASSLSNSPLHF.

This clonotype was observed at least ten times. The chain is built from TRBV7-2 and TRBJ2-1; possible D gene TRBD2, 6 bases. V lost 4 bases and J lost 10, with 14 bases in between. CDR3 length equals 13 residues. Germline CDR1 SGHTA, CDR2 FQGNSA. CDR3 region: CASSSDYLREQFF. In DNA, the CDR3 is TGTGCCAGCAGCTCGGACTATTTACGAGAGCAGTTCTTC.

In its sample, this clonotype was seen many times. V is TRBV7-9 and J is TRBJ1-2, with TRBD1 as a possible D gene (5 bases). Trimming took off 6 bases at V and 5 bases at J, with 10 bases between the two ends. The CDR3 consists of 12 residues. CDR1 and CDR2 (germline): SEHNR, FQNEAQ (reference sequence). The CDR3 is CASSQGDYGYTF. CDR3 DNA sequence: TGTGCCAGCAGTCAGGGCGATTATGGCTACACCTTC.

This clonotype was observed a handful of times. This chain joins TRBV6-2 or TRBV6-3 and TRBJ2-3; perhaps TRBD2 as D (5 bases). This CDR3 spans 17 amino acids. Trimming pared 6 bases from V and 4 bases from J, leaving 23 bases between. Looked up from germline, CDR1 is MNHEY and CDR2 is SVGEGT. In nucleotides, the CDR3 is TGTGCCAGCAGAACACCTTTTTTGGAGGCCGGGGCAGATACGCAGTATTTT. Protein sequence: CASRTPFLEAGADTQYF.

This chain joins TRBV4-2 and TRBJ1-4, with TRBD1 matching over 11 bases. The CDR3 covers 15 residues. CDR1 and CDR2 from the germline V gene are LGHNA and YNFKEQ. The ends lost 3 bases at V and 6 bases at J; junction bases unmatched: 3. The CDR3 sequence: CASSHPGQGDEKLFF. The CDR3 DNA sequence: TGTGCCAGCAGCCACCCGGGACAGGGGGATGAAAAACTGTTTTTT.

This clonotype was counted ten times or more. The gene calls are TRBV27 and TRBJ1-5; D is possibly TRBD1 (6 bases). Germline CDR1 is MNHEY and CDR2 is SMNVEV (reference sequence). This CDR3 region has 14 residues. The V end lost 5 bases, the J end lost 4 bases, and 12 bases lay between the germline ends. This chain's CDR3 is CASSPGQRNQPQHF. The CDR3 bases are TGTGCCAGCAGTCCGGGACAACGGAATCAGCCCCAGCATTTT.

In its sample, this clonotype was seen many times. The J gene is TRBJ1-1, the V gene TRBV12-5; TRBD1 is a possible D gene (5 bases). With 2 bases removed from V and 4 bases from J, the gap between germline ends came to 14 bases. CDR1 is LGHNT and CDR2 is FRNRAP in the germline V gene. The CDR3 totals 15 residues. The CDR3 DNA reads as TGTGCTAGTGGTTTGCCCCCGGTCGGGGGCACTGAAGCTTTCTTT. It translates to CASGLPPVGGTEAFF.

There are many counts of this clonotype. J is TRBJ2-1 and V is TRBV15; D is unclear. V lost 0 bases and J lost 8, with 8 bases in between. CDR1 LNHNV and CDR2 YYDKDF come from the germline V gene (reference sequence). The CDR3 contains 13 residues. The CDR3 is CATSRDRVDEQFF. The CDR3, as DNA: TGTGCCACCAGCAGAGATAGGGTCGATGAGCAGTTCTTC. The complete variable domain, with remaining parts taken from reference TRBV15 and TRBJ2-1, reads DAMVIQNPRYQVTQFGKPVTLSCSQTLNHNVMYWYQQKSSQAPKLLFHYYDKDFNNEADTPDNFQSRRPNTSFCFLDIRSPGLGDTAMYLCATSRDRVDEQFFGPGTRLTVL.

This clonotype appeared a few times. The V gene is TRBV12-3 or TRBV12-4, the J gene TRBJ2-5; D unclear. The CDR3 has 15 residues. V gave up 9 bases and J gave up 2 bases, with 19 bases separating them. CDR3 amino acids: CASSPANIYQETQYF. Written as DNA, the CDR3 is TGTGCCAGTTCTCCCGCCAATATTTATCAAGAGACCCAGTACTTC.

This clonotype was seen repeatedly, ten times or more. The chain recombines TRBV3-1 with TRBJ2-2; 7 bases line up with TRBD2. The CDR3 length is 14 residues. Germline V lookup: CDR1 LGHDT, CDR2 YNNKEL (reference sequence). V gave up 0 bases and J gave up 6 bases; unmatched junction bases: 1. The CDR3 DNA reads as TGTGCCAGCAGCCAAGATGGGGGGGCCGGGGAGCTGTTTTTT. Residues: CASSQDGGAGELFF.

This clonotype appeared many times. V is TRBV29-1 and J is TRBJ1-2; possibly TRBD1 for D (6 bases). Germline V gene data show CDR1 as SQVTM and CDR2 as ANQGSEA. V lost 7 bases and J 0 bases, leaving 15 bases between the germline ends. The CDR3 covers 14 residues. The CDR3 region has the DNA TGCAGCGCCAACCCGACAGGAACTAACTATGGCTACACCTTC. Amino acid sequence: CSANPTGTNYGYTF.

The V call is TRBV24-1, the J call TRBJ2-3, with D uncertain. Germline CDR1 and CDR2: KGHDR and SFDVKD. V was pared by 1 base and J by 6 bases, with 10 bases between. This CDR3 has 14 residues. The DNA of the CDR3 is TGTGCCACCAGTGATTTAGAACCCACGGATACGCAGTATTTT. Protein sequence: CATSDLEPTDTQYF.

Points on this clonotype: Germline is not matched at one junction end, which may reflect a read error. The V call is TRBV5-6, the J call TRBJ1-1; TRBD1 matches 8 bases. Per germline, CDR1 SGHDT and CDR2 YYEEEE. This CDR3 is built from 19 residues. CDR3 sequence (DNA): TGTGCCAGCGGCTTGATAGTTTTGGGCCCAGGGGGCCGAAACACTGAAGCTTTCTTT. Translating it yields CASGLIVLGPGGRNTEAFF. Using reference TRBV5-6 and TRBJ1-1 for the parts outside the CDR3, the full variable domain is DAGVTQSPTHLIKTRGQQVTLRCSPKSGHDTVSWYQQALGQGPQFIFQYYEEEERQRGNFPDRFSGHQFPNYSSELNVNALLLGDSALYLCASGLIVLGPGGRNTEAFFGQGTRLTVV.

This clonotype was seen ten or more times. The rearrangement joins TRBV7-9 to TRBJ2-2; TRBD2 matches at 8 bases. V lost 5 bases to trimming and J lost 5 bases; unmatched junction nucleotides: 10. Germline V CDR1 and CDR2: SEHNR, FQNEAQ (reference sequence). This CDR3 has 16 amino acids. DNA of the CDR3: TGTGCCAGCAGCCAGGCGAGCGGGAGAGGTACCGGGGAGCTGTTTTTT. Its translation: CASSQASGRGTGELFF. The full variable domain, with the rest looked up from reference TRBV7-9 and TRBJ2-2, is DTGVSQNPRHKITKRGQNVTFRCDPISEHNRLYWYRQTLGQGPEFLTYFQNEAQLEKSRLLSDRFSAERPKGSFSTLEIQRTEQGDSAMYLCASSQASGRGTGELFFGEGSRLTVL.

This clonotype has a count of ten or more. The chain has TRBV7-2 and TRBJ2-7; either TRBD1 or TRBD2 may supply D (5 bases each). Germline values: CDR1 SGHTA, CDR2 FQGNSA. V was shortened by 7 bases and J by 3 bases, with 16 bases between the two germline ends. The CDR3 length is 14 residues. The CDR3, as DNA: TGTGCCAGCACCCCCCGAGGGGAACGCTACGAGCAGTACTTC. Its protein product is CASTPRGERYEQYF.

The J gene is TRBJ1-4, the V gene TRBV5-5; D remains ambiguous. This CDR3 has 15 amino acids. V lost 2 bases and J lost 4, with 12 bases in between. Germline V gene lookup returns CDR1 SGHKS and CDR2 YYEKEE (reference sequence). CDR3: CASSFFSRNNEKLFF. DNA of the CDR3: TGTGCCAGCAGCTTCTTCTCCAGAAATAATGAAAAACTGTTTTTT.

This clonotype has ten or more counts. The V gene is TRBV7-9, the J gene TRBJ1-2, with unresolved D. The CDR3 runs 14 residues. Trimming stripped 0 bases from V and 7 bases from J, with 12 bases between. Per germline, CDR1 SEHNR and CDR2 FQNEAQ (reference sequence). In DNA, the CDR3 is TGTGCCAGCAGCTTAGCCCATGATAGCGGTGGCTACACCTTC. Translation: CASSLAHDSGGYTF.

This clonotype was observed a handful of times. The chain links TRBV15 to TRBJ1-1; unclear D gene. CDR3 size: 12 residues. The V and J ends lost 5 bases and 10 bases respectively, with 14 bases between them. CDR1 is LNHNV and CDR2 is YYDKDF in the germline V gene (reference sequence). CDR3 in amino acids: CATSEHTLGAFF. CDR3 bases: TGTGCCACCAGCGAACACACACTCGGAGCTTTCTTT.

In this sample, this clonotype turned up a few times. The J gene is TRBJ2-3, the V gene TRBV19, with 8 bases that match TRBD1. V gave up 8 bases and J gave up 6 bases; unmatched junction bases: 16. Germline V gene sequence: CDR1 LNHDA, CDR2 SQIVND (reference sequence). This CDR3 region has 16 residues. In DNA, the CDR3 is TGTGCCAGTGGCCCTGGACAGGGCCTAGGCTGGGATACGCAGTATTTT. Translated, it gives CASGPGQGLGWDTQYF.

There are many counts of this clonotype. V usage is TRBV7-9 and J usage is TRBJ2-1; TRBD2 matches 8 bases. The CDR3 spans 14 residues. Per germline, CDR1 SEHNR and CDR2 FQNEAQ (reference sequence). The V segment lost 5 bases and the J segment 6 bases; nucleotides outside the gene matches: 6. This chain's CDR3 is CASSPSGSGNEQFF. The CDR3 DNA follows: TGTGCCAGCAGCCCCAGCGGGAGTGGCAATGAGCAGTTCTTC.